A single T cell receptor beta chain is shown here with its context. This clonotype has at least ten counts. No cognate antigen has been identified for it. No qualities accompany the bases; no much larger clone lies one base away. The sample is drawn from a study of human T cells and chemical hapten exposure (dated by TCRdb to about 2021). The study in broad terms: For sensitization, 2% DPC in acetone was applied to a roughly 2 cm by roughly 2 cm area of upper inner arm skin. Throughout the roughly 25-week study period, patients were also given weekly therapeutic DPC doses on the scalp. Blood samples were taken from patients before sensitization (week 0) and at 2, 6 and about 24 weeks after DPC sensitization. Most of the patients in the cohort were female, and the cohort covered alopecia areata with under or over 50% scalp involvement, alopecia totalis and alopecia universalis. Blood for TCR sequencing was provided by twenty-nine alopecia patients at one to four time points (pre-sensitization, 2, 6 and 24 weeks). This study followed changes in the peripheral blood TCR repertoire in vivo during primary and secondary sensitization of alopecia patients to the hapten diphenylcyclopropenone (DPC). Patch testing on the upper back used Finn chambers containing 0.01% DPC, with scoring done after 6 days according to International Contact Dermatitis Research Group standards. Both TCR alpha and TCR beta chains were sequenced from each blood RNA sample. The libraries were sequenced as a pool, and the TCR yield per sample differed mostly because of small variations in library volumes within the pool. Summary of the overall study and its limitations: Expanded TCRs formed significantly more large CDR3 similarity clusters than pre-sensitization or healthy control sets, consistent with antigen-driven responses. After repeated subsampling, changes were observed in the strength of the expansion versus patch-test correlation and in the threshold at which the correlation became significant. A positive correlation was found between the number of PT1 expanded TCRs and patch test score, with significance reached at thresholds 8, 16 and 32 but not 4. All patients had alopecia, a presumed autoimmune disease, so their immune response might differ from that of healthy individuals. DPC sensitization did not change the number of TCRs with a frequency above 1 in 1000, and there was no evidence of changes in global repertoire structure.

Reading from cysteine to phenylalanine, the CDR3 counts 13 amino acids. The kept DNA is CDR3 alone, 39 bases in frame from the first base. CDR1 DFQATT and CDR2 SNEGSKA were looked up in the germline V gene (reference sequence). The library was generated by RACE. TCRdb records NextSeq 500 as the sequencer. During library preparation, unique molecular identifiers were attached to individual cDNA molecules so that TCRs could be counted quantitatively and reproducibly. As for the original processing: Samples had a median of approximately 96,000 TCRs, with a range from about 23,224 to 700,000. V, J and CDR3 annotation of the TCR reads was carried out using the Decombinator software suite. For the PS versus PT1 abundance plots, all samples were subsampled to the same number of TCRs (28,000). Expanded TCRs were defined as absent before sensitization and observed at least eight times at the 2-week time point. TCRdb trimmed public reads at Q25 via fastp, called clones via MiXCR and kept in-frame beta chains. Each entry is one CDR3 protein sequence, shown with its most common DNA and genes. These V and J calls are TCRdb output, not the study's own analysis. This sample holds fewer than 45,000 distinct CDR3 sequences; around 3.8% were observed only once. The ten top clones hold 20% to 30% of the sample.

Interpreted using the paper, the time point label stands for: patch test 1, 2 weeks after DPC sensitization. Interpreted using the paper, the treatment or condition label stands for: therapeutic diphenylcyclopropenone sensitization with weekly scalp DPC. Total RNA was isolated from unfractionated whole blood collected in Tempus Blood RNA tubes. Blood at each patch-test visit was drawn before the patch test was applied. Patients were considered eligible if aged 18 to 70, diagnosed with alopecia and deemed suitable for DPC therapy, and patients were excluded if pregnant. The material was whole blood, obtained in connection with sensitization to the hapten diphenylcyclopropenone (DPC). The V and J genes are TRBV20-1 and TRBJ2-7, with no confident D gene call. This clonotype originated in a man aged 50 to 59 with alopecia areata. Some clones in this sample may be carry-over from other donors' samples. In nucleotide form, the sequence is TGCAGCCTCGACTTGTCTGACATCAACGAGCAGTACTTC. Its protein reads: CSLDLSDINEQYF.